This T cell receptor beta chain appears in the sequencing data of a study of T cells in Graves' hyperthyroidism and ophthalmopathy. Amplification of TCR beta CDR3 regions was performed using RNA transcripts as template. Initially, a first-round RT-PCR of the TCR CDR3 employed the HTBI primer set. TCRdb re-called the multiplex PCR reads through MiXCR, storing one row per CDR3 protein. The data contain some 740,000 distinct CDR3 sequences, around 15% of them singletons. Trimming removed 3 bases at V and 7 bases at J, with 15 bases between. The length of the CDR3 is 13 residues. Germline-derived CDR1 and CDR2 are SQVTM and ANQGSEA.

The chain recombines TRBV29-1 with TRBJ2-5; D gene unclear. The sample comprised blood. The source is a woman aged 18-29 years with Graves' hyperthyroidism. The CDR3: CSVEASALGTQYF. The DNA for the CDR3 is TGCAGCGTTGAGGCGAGCGCCCTCGGGACCCAGTACTTC.